The clone carrying this T cell receptor beta chain was counted ten times or more. Its antigen is unknown. This sample was taken from a study of early T cells in non-severe SARS-CoV-2 infection. Looking at the study overall: The input, bulk RNA from unsorted whole blood, was sequenced, and chains were unpaired. Study-level findings and limits: Anti-spike CD8 responses were favored in VDJdb matching, and private and CD4 specificities were missed.

Individual cDNA molecules received unique molecular identifiers during library preparation. TCRdb fed the 5' RACE reads into MiXCR, producing one record per CDR3 protein. The sample has approximately 99,000 distinct CDR3 sequences, around an eighth seen once. The CDR3 is made up of 15 amino acids. With 1 base removed from V and 4 bases from J, the gap between germline ends came to 14 bases. CDR1 DFQATT and CDR2 SNEGSKA come from the germline V gene (reference sequence). The sample comprised whole blood. The receptor was derived from an adult who was a healthcare worker with PCR-confirmed SARS-CoV-2 infection or an uninfected control (not recorded which). The J gene is TRBJ1-5, the V gene TRBV20-1; D unclear. The CDR3 reads CSARAWTADNQPQHF. The CDR3 DNA sequence: TGCAGTGCTAGAGCTTGGACGGCGGATAATCAGCCCCAGCATTTT.